This T cell receptor beta chain comes out of a study of human T cells and chemical hapten exposure. The germline V gene has CDR1 MNHEY and CDR2 SVGAGI. V lost 5 bases and J lost 7; bases outside the gene matches: 2. The CDR3 runs to 13 residues. Separate cDNA molecules received unique molecular identifiers, which the library attached to them. One entry per CDR3 protein, called by TCRdb with MiXCR from the RACE reads. Of a few hundred thousand distinct CDR3 sequences listed, about 5.4% are singletons. Indicated time point: pre-sensitization, week 0. Treatment in this sample: therapeutic diphenylcyclopropenone sensitization with weekly scalp DPC. Overall study findings and caveats: Controls formed significantly fewer large CDR3 similarity clusters than expanded TCRs did.

This clonotype has ten or more counts. Its antigen remains unknown. This sequence originates from a woman under 30 with alopecia areata. Some clones in this sample may be carry-over from other donors' samples. The sequencing here drew on whole blood, taken in connection with sensitization to the hapten diphenylcyclopropenone (DPC). V gene TRBV6-5 combines with J gene TRBJ1-6; TRBD1 matches at 7 bases. Written as DNA, the CDR3 is TGTGCCAGCAGTCGGGACAGCAATTCACCCCTCCACTTT. This encodes CASSRDSNSPLHF.